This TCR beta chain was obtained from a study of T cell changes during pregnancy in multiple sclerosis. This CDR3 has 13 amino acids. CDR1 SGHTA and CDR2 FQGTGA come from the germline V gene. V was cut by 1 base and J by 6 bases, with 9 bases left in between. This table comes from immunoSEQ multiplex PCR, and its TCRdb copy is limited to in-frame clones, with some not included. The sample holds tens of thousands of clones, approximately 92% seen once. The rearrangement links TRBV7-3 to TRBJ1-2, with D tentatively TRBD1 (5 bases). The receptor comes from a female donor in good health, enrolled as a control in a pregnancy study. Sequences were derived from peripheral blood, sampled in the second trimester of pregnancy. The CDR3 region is CASSLKPGHGYTF. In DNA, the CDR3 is TGTGCCAGCAGCTTAAAGCCAGGGCATGGCTACACCTTC.